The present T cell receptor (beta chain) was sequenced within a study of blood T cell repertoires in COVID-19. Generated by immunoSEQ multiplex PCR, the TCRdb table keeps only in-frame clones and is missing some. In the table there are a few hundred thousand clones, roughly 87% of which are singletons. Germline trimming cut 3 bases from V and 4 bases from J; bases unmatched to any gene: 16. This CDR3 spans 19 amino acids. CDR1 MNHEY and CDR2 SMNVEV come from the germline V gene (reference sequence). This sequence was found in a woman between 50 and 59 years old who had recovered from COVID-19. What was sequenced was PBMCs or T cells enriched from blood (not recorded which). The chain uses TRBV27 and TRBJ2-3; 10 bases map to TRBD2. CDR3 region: CASSFGRLAGDIRSDTQYF. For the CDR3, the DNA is TGTGCCAGCAGTTTCGGGCGCCTAGCGGGAGATATACGATCAGATACGCAGTATTTT.